Described below is a single TCR beta chain sequence and its context. Its antigen is currently unknown. The CDR3 contains 16 residues. Between the trimmed V and J ends, which lost 6 bases and 5 bases, there was a span of 23 bases. The germline V gene has CDR1 WNHNN and CDR2 SYGVQD (reference sequence). Unique-molecular-identifier-tagged TCR beta cDNA libraries were used. cDNA molecules numbering roughly 500,000 came from roughly 1 to 10 million T cells. TCRdb independently ran MiXCR on the PCR reads; one entry per CDR3 protein. The sample lists fewer than 850,000 distinct CDR3 sequences, 25% to 30% occurring once. This sample is part of a study of post-analysis software for immune sequencing data. Study in general: As for disease course, relapsing-remitting, secondary progressive and progressive-relapsing multiple sclerosis were all included. Broader study findings: In patients, roughly five TRBV segments were more frequent than in controls, with TRBV5-6, TRBV5-1 and TRBV20-1 among them. A significant reduction in normalized Chao1 diversity was observed in multiple sclerosis patients versus controls.

This TCR was recovered from a girl between 5 and 17 years old with multiple sclerosis. Sequences were obtained from blood. The rearrangement links TRBV10-1 to TRBJ2-7; D is tentatively TRBD1 or TRBD2 (5 bases each). The CDR3 loop is CASRWVGTPGTHEQYF. The DNA for the CDR3 is TGCGCCAGCAGATGGGTGGGGACGCCGGGAACCCACGAGCAGTACTTC.